Sequencing of this TCR beta chain was carried out in a study of T cell clones after liver transplantation. Assay used: immunoSEQ multiplex PCR; TCRdb lists only in-frame clones, some missing. This table has some 110,000 clones, 90% appearing once. CDR1 is LGHNA, CDR2 YSLEER, per germline. The CDR3 runs to 16 residues. The V and J ends lost 1 base and 4 bases, in that order; junction bases with no gene match: 4. Sample: CD4+ T cells from blood, taken 12 months after liver transplant. This sequence joins TRBV4-3 and TRBJ2-5, with TRBD2 identical over 12 bases. The origin of this receptor is a human patient who received a liver transplant. The T cells may come from the graft donor. CDR3 bases: TGCGCCAGCAGCCAAGCCGGACTAGCGGGAATAGAGACCCAGTACTTC. Translating it yields CASSQAGLAGIETQYF.